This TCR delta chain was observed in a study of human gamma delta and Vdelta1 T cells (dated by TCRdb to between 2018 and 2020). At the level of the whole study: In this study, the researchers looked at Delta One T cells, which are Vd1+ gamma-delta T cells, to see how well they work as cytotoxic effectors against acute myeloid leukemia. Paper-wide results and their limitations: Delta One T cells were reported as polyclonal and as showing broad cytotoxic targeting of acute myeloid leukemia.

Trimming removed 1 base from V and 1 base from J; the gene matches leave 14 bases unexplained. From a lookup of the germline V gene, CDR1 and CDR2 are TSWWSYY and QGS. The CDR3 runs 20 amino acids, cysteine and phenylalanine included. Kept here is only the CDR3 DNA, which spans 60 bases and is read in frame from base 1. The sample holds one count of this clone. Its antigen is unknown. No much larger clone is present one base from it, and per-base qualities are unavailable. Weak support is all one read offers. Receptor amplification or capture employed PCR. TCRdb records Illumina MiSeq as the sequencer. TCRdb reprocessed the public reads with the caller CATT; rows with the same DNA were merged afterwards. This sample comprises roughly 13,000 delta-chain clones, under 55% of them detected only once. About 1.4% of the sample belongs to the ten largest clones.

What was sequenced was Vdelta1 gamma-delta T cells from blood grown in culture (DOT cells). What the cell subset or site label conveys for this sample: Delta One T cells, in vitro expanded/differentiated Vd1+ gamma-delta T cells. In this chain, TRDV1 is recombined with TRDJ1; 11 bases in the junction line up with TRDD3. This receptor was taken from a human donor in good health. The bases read TGTGCTCTTGGGGAACGGTGCCCTATAGTACTGGGGGATAGCACCGATAAACTCATCTTT. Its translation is CALGERCPIVLGDSTDKLIF.